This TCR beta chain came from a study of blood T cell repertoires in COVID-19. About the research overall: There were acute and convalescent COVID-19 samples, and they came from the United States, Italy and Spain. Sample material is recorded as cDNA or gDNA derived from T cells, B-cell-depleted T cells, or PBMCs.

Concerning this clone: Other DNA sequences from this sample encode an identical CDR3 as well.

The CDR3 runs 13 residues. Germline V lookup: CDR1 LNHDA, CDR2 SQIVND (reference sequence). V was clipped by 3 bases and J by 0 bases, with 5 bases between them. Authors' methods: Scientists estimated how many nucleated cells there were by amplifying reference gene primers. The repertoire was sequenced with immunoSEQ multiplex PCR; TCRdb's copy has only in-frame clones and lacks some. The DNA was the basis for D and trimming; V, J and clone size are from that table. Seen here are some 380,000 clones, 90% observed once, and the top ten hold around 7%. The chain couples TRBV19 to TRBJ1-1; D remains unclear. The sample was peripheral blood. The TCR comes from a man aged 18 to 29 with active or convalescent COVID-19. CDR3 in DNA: TGTGCCAGTAGTATTAGTTTGAACACTGAAGCTTTCTTT. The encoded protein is CASSISLNTEAFF.